This is a list of T cell receptor beta chains from one sample in a study of molecular identifiers for immune sequencing clone quantification. MiXCR, applied by TCRdb to the PCR reads, yields one record per CDR3 protein. The sample lists tens of thousands of distinct CDR3 sequences, roughly 21% occurring once. Material for sequencing was naive CD8+ T cells from blood, with Jurkat cell RNA spiked in. The receptors were gathered from a human donor in good health. Some libraries in this study had Jurkat cell RNA spiked in. Each CDR3 is given with its conserved first and last residue. The order of the fields is J gene, CDR3 length, V gene, D gene, CDR3 protein. D genes are given only for firm matches.

>TRBJ2-7|12|TRBV7-3|-
CASSSGAGEQYF
>TRBJ2-3|13|TRBV27|-
CASSSMGSDTQYF
>TRBJ1-1|12|TRBV6-5|-
CASRPGNTEAFF
>TRBJ1-1|15|TRBV28|-
CASSLYGGMYTEAFF
>TRBJ2-3|14|TRBV7-9|-
CASSPPTSTDTQYF
>TRBJ2-6|16|TRBV6-5|-
CASSYSTSSGANVLTF
>TRBJ2-3|20|TRBV11-2|TRBD2
CASSWGGTVGASPPSDTQYF
>TRBJ1-1|15|TRBV9|TRBD1
CASSEQGQGGAEAFF
>TRBJ2-7|14|TRBV7-2|-
CASSLDGSSYEQYF
>TRBJ2-7|13|TRBV3-1|-
CASSQDGRYEQYF
>TRBJ2-2|15|TRBV7-6|-
CASSSGQGSTGELFF
>TRBJ2-3|17|TRBV6-4|TRBD2
CASPPSVQAGVEDTQYF
>TRBJ2-1|13|TRBV19|-
CASRNRGFNEQFF
>TRBJ2-7|12|TRBV6-2/TRBV6-3|-
CASSLWGPEQYF
>TRBJ1-5|15|TRBV2|-
CASMGSWSQNQPQHF
>TRBJ2-5|15|TRBV11-3|TRBD1
CASTPSGTVQETQYF
>TRBJ1-3|12|TRBV7-6|-
CASSLTGNTIYF
>TRBJ2-4|13|TRBV7-8|-
CATEPLAKNIQYF
>TRBJ2-7|15|TRBV20-1|-
CSARKVGTASYEQYF
>TRBJ1-5|13|TRBV7-6|-
CASSLSDNQPQHF
>TRBJ2-2|15|TRBV20-1|TRBD2
CSARDASSGTGELFF
>TRBJ2-3|14|TRBV20-1|TRBD2
CSAPLAGGTDTQYF
>TRBJ2-7|16|TRBV29-1|TRBD1
CSVPNPVVDRGHEQYF
>TRBJ2-3|16|TRBV29-1|TRBD2
CSVTTGTSGVLDTQYF
>TRBJ1-1|16|TRBV19|-
CASSIRAGQMNTEAFF
>TRBJ2-1|17|TRBV7-2|TRBD2
CASSLRGTSGSANEQFF